This record looks at one T cell receptor beta chain sequence and its context. This may be a read error, as it is one base from a much larger clone. The sample is drawn from a study of kidney transplant recipient with SARS-CoV-2 infection. TCRdb re-analysed the reads in MiXCR, keeping a single row per CDR3 protein. The data contain 200,000 to 300,000 distinct CDR3 sequences, around 26% of them singletons. This specimen consisted of a blood sample, obtained at baseline and on approximately day 120 from a kidney transplant recipient. This sequence was found in a male patient in his thirties who had COVID-19 and was a kidney transplant recipient. Some T cells may have originated in the graft donor.

In DNA form, the CDR3 reads TGTGCCAGCAGCCCCCCGGACAGGGGCCACGAGCAGTACTTC. This gives the protein CASSPPDRGHEQYF. The chain couples TRBV5-6 to TRBJ2-7, with 9 bases identical to TRBD1. Losses at the gene ends were 4 bases for V and 5 bases for J; bases not matched to a gene: 7. This CDR3 has 14 amino acids. Germline CDR1 reads SGHDT; CDR2 reads YYEEEE.